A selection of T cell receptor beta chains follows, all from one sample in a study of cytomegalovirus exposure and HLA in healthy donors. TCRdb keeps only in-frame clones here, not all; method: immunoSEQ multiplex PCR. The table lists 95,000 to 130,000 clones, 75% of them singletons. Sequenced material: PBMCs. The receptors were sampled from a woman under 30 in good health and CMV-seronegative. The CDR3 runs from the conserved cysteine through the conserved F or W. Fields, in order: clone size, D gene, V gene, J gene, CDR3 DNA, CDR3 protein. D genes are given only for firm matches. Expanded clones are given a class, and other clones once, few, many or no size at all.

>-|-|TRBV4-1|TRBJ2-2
TGCGCCAGCAGCCAAGATACCCAGGGGGGGGAGCTGTTTTTT
CASSQDTQGGELFF
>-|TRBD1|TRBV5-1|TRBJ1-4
TGCGCCAGCAGCCCTGGGCAGGGGGCCAAACTGTTTTTT
CASSPGQGAKLFF
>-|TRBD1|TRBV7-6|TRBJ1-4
TGTGCCAGCAGCTTAGGGACAGGGAATGAAAAACTGTTTTTT
CASSLGTGNEKLFF
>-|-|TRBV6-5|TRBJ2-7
TGTGCCAGCAGTTACGAGACAAGGGGCGAGCAGTACTTC
CASSYETRGEQYF
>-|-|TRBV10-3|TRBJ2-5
TGTGCCATCAGAACAGGGAATTCCCAAGAGACCCAGTACTTC
CAIRTGNSQETQYF
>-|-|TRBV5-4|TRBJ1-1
TGTGCCAGCAGCTTTCCCGGAGCCACTGAAGCTTTCTTT
CASSFPGATEAFF
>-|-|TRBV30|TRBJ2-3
TGTGCCTGGAGTGCAGGGGGAGGAATCACAGATACGCAGTATTTT
CAWSAGGGITDTQYF
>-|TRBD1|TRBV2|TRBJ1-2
TGTGCCAGCAGTGAATGGCGGGGAAGGGGGCCCGATGGCTACACCTTC
CASSEWRGRGPDGYTF
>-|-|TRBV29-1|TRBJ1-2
TGCAGCGTTGTAGTCCCCGAGCCAACCTTTAACTATGGCTACACCTTC
CSVVVPEPTFNYGYTF
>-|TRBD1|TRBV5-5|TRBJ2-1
TGTGCCAGCAGCATGACGGACAGGGTCTCCAACAATGAGCAGTTCTTC
CASSMTDRVSNNEQFF
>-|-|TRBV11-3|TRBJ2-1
TGTGCCAGCAGCTTAGATCGCTTTATGGCCAATGAGCAGTTCTTC
CASSLDRFMANEQFF
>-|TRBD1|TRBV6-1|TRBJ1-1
TGTGCCAGCAGTCTAGGGACAGGGTTGGGTGAAGCTTTCTTT
CASSLGTGLGEAFF
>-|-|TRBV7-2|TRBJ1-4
TGTGCCCGGACCGTCCTTCGGATGCGGGTAACAACTAATGAAAAACTGTTTTTT
CARTVLRMRVTTNEKLFF
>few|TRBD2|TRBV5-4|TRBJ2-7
TGTGCCAGCAGCCGGGTGGGAGGGGAGGGCGAGCAGTACTTC
CASSRVGGEGEQYF
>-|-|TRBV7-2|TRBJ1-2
TGTGCCAGCAGCTTAGATCACAGGGCCGCTAACTATGGCTACACCTTC
CASSLDHRAANYGYTF
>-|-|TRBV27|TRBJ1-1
TGTGCCAGCAGTTTATCGGGGAACAGGGAGCCGACTGAAGCTTTCTTT
CASSLSGNREPTEAFF
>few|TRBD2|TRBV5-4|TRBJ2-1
TGTGCCAGCAGCTTGGTGGCGGGGGGGCCGCATGAGCAGTTCTTC
CASSLVAGGPHEQFF
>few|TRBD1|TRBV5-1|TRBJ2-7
TGCGCCAGCAGCTTTGACAGGGTAGGTTCCTCCTACGAGCAGTACTTC
CASSFDRVGSSYEQYF
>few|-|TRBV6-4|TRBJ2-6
TGTGCCAGCAGTGACTCACACTCTGGGGCCAACGTCCTGACTTTC
CASSDSHSGANVLTF
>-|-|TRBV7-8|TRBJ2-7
TGTGCCAGCAGCTTAGCATTGGTGAGAGGGCCGGAGTCCTACGAGCAGTACTTC
CASSLALVRGPESYEQYF
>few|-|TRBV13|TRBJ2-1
TGTGCCAGCAGTCAGGGAAATGAGCAGTTCTTC
CASSQGNEQFF
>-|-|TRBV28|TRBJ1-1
TGTGCCAGCACCGGGATGTTGACTGAAGCTTTCTTT
CASTGMLTEAFF
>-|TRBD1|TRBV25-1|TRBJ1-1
TGTGCCAGCCAACACACAGGGGCGGGTGAAGCTTTCTTT
CASQHTGAGEAFF
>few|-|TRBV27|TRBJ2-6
TGTGCCAGCAGTTTATTCCCGGTCCCTGGGGCCAACGTCCTGACTTTC
CASSLFPVPGANVLTF
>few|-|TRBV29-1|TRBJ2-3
TGCAGCGTTGGCCTGGGGCCCACAGATACGCAGTATTTT
CSVGLGPTDTQYF
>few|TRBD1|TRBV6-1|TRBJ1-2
TGTGCCAGCAGGGGTACAGGGGCTTGGTATGGCTACACCTTC
CASRGTGAWYGYTF
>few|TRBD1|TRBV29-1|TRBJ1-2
TGCAGCGTTAAGGGACAGGAGGGGGTTAACTATGGCTACACCTTC
CSVKGQEGVNYGYTF
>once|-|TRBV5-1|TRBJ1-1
TGCGCCAGCAGCTTGGGGGCCGTCCAGAACACTGAAGCTTTCTTT
CASSLGAVQNTEAFF
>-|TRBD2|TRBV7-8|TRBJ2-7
TGTGCCAGCAGCTTAGTGGGAGCGGGGGGGCCCTACGAGCAGTACTTC
CASSLVGAGGPYEQYF
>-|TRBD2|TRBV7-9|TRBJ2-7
TGTGCCAGCAGCTTTACGGGGGGAGTGGCCTACGAGCAGTACTTC
CASSFTGGVAYEQYF
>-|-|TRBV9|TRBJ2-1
TGTGCCAGCAGCGTAGTAGGGGCTGGGGACAATGAGCAGTTCTTC
CASSVVGAGDNEQFF
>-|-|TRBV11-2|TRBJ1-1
TGTGCCAGCAGTTCAGAATCGGGGGGGTACACTGAAGCTTTCTTT
CASSSESGGYTEAFF
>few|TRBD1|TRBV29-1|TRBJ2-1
TGCAGCGTTGAAGATGCGGTTAGACAGGGGACCTACAATGAGCAGTTCTTC
CSVEDAVRQGTYNEQFF
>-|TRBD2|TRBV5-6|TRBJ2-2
TGTGCCAGCCAGACTAGCGGGGGGCCGACCGGGGAGCTGTTTTTT
CASQTSGGPTGELFF
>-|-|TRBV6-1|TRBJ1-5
TGTGCCAGCAGTGGACCCAGGGATGCTCAGCCCCAGCATTTT
CASSGPRDAQPQHF
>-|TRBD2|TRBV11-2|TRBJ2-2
TGTGCCAGCAGGCCTACTAGCGGGGTCGTCACCGGGGAGCTGTTTTTT
CASRPTSGVVTGELFF
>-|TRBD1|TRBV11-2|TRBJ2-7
TGTGCCAGCAGCAGGGGACAGGACCCAAACTACGAGCAGTACTTC
CASSRGQDPNYEQYF
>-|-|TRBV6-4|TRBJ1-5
TGTGCCAACATACCCAGGGGTAGAGGGCAGCCCCAGCATTTT
CANIPRGRGQPQHF
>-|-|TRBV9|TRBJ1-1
TGTGCCAGCAGCGTAGGACCAGGATGGGACACTGAAGCTTTCTTT
CASSVGPGWDTEAFF
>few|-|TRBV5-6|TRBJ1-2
TGTGCCAGCAGCCTATTGAACTATGGCTACACCTTC
CASSLLNYGYTF
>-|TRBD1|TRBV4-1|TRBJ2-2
TGCGCCAGCAGCCCCCGACAGGGAGAAACCGGGGAGCTGTTTTTT
CASSPRQGETGELFF
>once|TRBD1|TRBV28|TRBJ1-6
TGTGCCAGCAGTTTATTTGAGGGGGCGGGTGGTAATTCACCCCTCCACTTT
CASSLFEGAGGNSPLHF
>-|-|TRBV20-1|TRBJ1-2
TGCAGGGGGGGAGTTGGCTACACCTTC
CRGGVGYTF
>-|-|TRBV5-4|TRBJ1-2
TGTGCCAGCAGCTTGGTCACCGCGCCGGGCTACACCTTC
CASSLVTAPGYTF
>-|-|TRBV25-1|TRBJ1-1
TGTGCCAGCAGCCCCCTTGGTAGGGGCACTGAAGCTTTCTTT
CASSPLGRGTEAFF
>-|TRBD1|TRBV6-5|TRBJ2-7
TGTGCCAGCAGTTACGCACAGGGACAGGGCTCCTACGAGCAGTACTTC
CASSYAQGQGSYEQYF
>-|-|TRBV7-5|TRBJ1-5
TGTGCCAGAAGCCTAGAGGACAAGGGGAACCTTTATAGCAATCAGCCCCAGCATTTT
CARSLEDKGNLYSNQPQHF
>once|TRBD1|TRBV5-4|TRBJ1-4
TGTGCCAGCAGCCACAGGACAGGGGGCAGCTCTGAAAAACTGTTTTTT
CASSHRTGGSSEKLFF
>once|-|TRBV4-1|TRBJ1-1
TGCGCCAGCAGCCAACTTCTCCGGGGGACTGAAGCTTTCTTT
CASSQLLRGTEAFF
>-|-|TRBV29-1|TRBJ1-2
TGCAGCGTTGAGGGTGGAGGGATGGATGGCTACACCTTC
CSVEGGGMDGYTF
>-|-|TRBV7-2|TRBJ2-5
TGTGCCAGCAGCCCACCCGGGAGAGGGCAAGAGACCCAGTACTTC
CASSPPGRGQETQYF
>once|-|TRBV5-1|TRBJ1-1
TGCGCCAGCAGCTTCCCAGGAACTGAAGCTTTCTTT
CASSFPGTEAFF
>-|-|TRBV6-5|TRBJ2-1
TGTGCCAGCAGTAAATCAGGGTATCAATTGAATGAGCAGTTCTTC
CASSKSGYQLNEQFF